These T cell receptor beta chains were read from a single sample in a study of blood T cells in healthy people across ages. Using its own MiXCR run on the 5' RACE reads, TCRdb lists one record per CDR3 protein. The data show approximately 790,000 distinct CDR3 sequences, with 55% to 65% seen just once and about a quarter held by the top ten. Material for sequencing was blood. These receptors were obtained from a young man in good health. The CDR3 runs from the conserved cysteine through the conserved F or W. The order of the fields is V gene, J gene, D gene, clone size, CDR3 protein, CDR3 DNA. A D gene is named only where the DNA matches it firmly. Rows may omit the clone size; those that give it use once, few, many or a size class.

>TRBV5-8|TRBJ2-7|-|-
CASSGLDRYEQYF
TGTGCCAGCAGCGGATTGGACAGATACGAGCAGTACTTC
>TRBV20-1|TRBJ2-7|TRBD1|-
CSARDRAYYEQYF
TGCAGTGCCCGGGACAGGGCCTACTACGAGCAGTACTTC
>TRBV9|TRBJ2-4|-|few
CASSEGSGSQNIQYF
TGTGCCAGCAGCGAGGGGTCGGGCAGCCAAAACATTCAGTACTTC
>TRBV28|TRBJ2-7|-|-
CASSLGPRYNEQYF
TGTGCCAGCAGTTTAGGGCCCCGATACAACGAGCAGTACTTC
>TRBV9|TRBJ2-7|-|few
CASSPPGRLTYEQYF
TGTGCCAGCAGCCCTCCCGGGCGTCTAACCTACGAGCAGTACTTC
>TRBV7-2|TRBJ1-2|-|-
CASSLGDLRGYTF
TGTGCCAGCAGCTTAGGGGACCTTCGAGGCTACACCTTC
>TRBV6-2/TRBV6-3|TRBJ2-7|TRBD1|-
CASGDRGPHEQYF
TGTGCCAGCGGGGACAGGGGTCCCCACGAGCAGTACTTC
>TRBV7-2|TRBJ1-6|TRBD1|-
CASSLTGSSYNSPLHF
TGTGCCAGCAGCCTGACAGGGAGCTCCTATAATTCACCCCTCCACTTT
>TRBV10-3|TRBJ1-2|-|-
CAISESPSNGYTF
TGTGCCATCAGTGAGTCTCCCAGTAATGGCTACACCTTC
>TRBV6-5|TRBJ1-6|-|-
CASSFTGKGVAYNSPLHF
TGTGCCAGCAGTTTCACAGGGAAGGGGGTGGCCTATAATTCACCCCTCCACTTT
>TRBV28|TRBJ2-3|-|-
CASSLPSRITDTQYF
TGTGCCAGCAGTTTACCCAGCAGGATAACAGATACGCAGTATTTT
>TRBV7-9|TRBJ2-5|-|-
CASSKRDTRIQYF
TGTGCCAGCAGCAAGCGGGACACACGGATCCAGTACTTC
>TRBV7-2|TRBJ2-5|TRBD2|-
CASSLSLGLAQETQYF
TGTGCCAGCAGCTTAAGTCTCGGACTAGCGCAAGAGACCCAGTACTTC
>TRBV27|TRBJ2-7|TRBD1|-
CASKGQGYSEQYF
TGTGCCAGCAAGGGACAGGGTTATAGCGAGCAGTACTTC
>TRBV20-1|TRBJ2-5|TRBD1|-
CSAREGQGRTQYF
TGCAGTGCTAGAGAAGGACAGGGGAGGACCCAGTACTTC
>TRBV12-3/TRBV12-4|TRBJ2-3|TRBD2|few
CASRKLSGGKDTQYF
TGTGCCAGCAGGAAACTTAGCGGGGGGAAAGATACGCAGTATTTT
>TRBV5-4|TRBJ1-2|-|-
CASSPFLQDYGYTF
TGTGCCAGCAGCCCGTTCCTACAGGACTATGGCTACACCTTC
>TRBV12-3/TRBV12-4|TRBJ2-5|TRBD2|few
CGLAGGPRETQYF
TGTGGACTAGCGGGGGGGCCGCGAGAGACCCAGTACTTC
>TRBV27|TRBJ2-1|-|-
CASSFQDAYNEQFF
TGTGCCAGCAGTTTCCAGGACGCCTACAATGAGCAGTTCTTC
>TRBV28|TRBJ1-1|-|-
CASSYYGTVNTEAFF
TGTGCCAGCAGTTACTACGGGACGGTGAACACTGAAGCTTTCTTT
>TRBV7-9|TRBJ1-1|-|few
CASSLVGPTNTEAFF
TGTGCCAGCAGCTTAGTAGGACCCACGAACACTGAAGCTTTCTTT
>TRBV20-1|TRBJ2-7|-|-
CSAAKGNEQYF
TGCAGTGCTGCAAAAGGCAACGAGCAGTACTTC
>TRBV29-1|TRBJ1-2|-|few
CSVEARTDNYGYTF
TGCAGCGTTGAAGCGAGGACAGACAACTATGGCTACACCTTC
>TRBV4-1|TRBJ2-5|-|-
CASSPRRVTYQETQYF
TGCGCCAGCAGCCCCAGGCGGGTTACCTACCAAGAGACCCAGTACTTC
>TRBV4-1|TRBJ2-7|TRBD1|-
CASSPRDRGLHEQYF
TGCGCCAGCAGCCCACGGGACAGGGGCTTGCACGAGCAGTACTTC
>TRBV5-6|TRBJ1-1|-|-
CASHRSTEAFF
TGTGCCAGCCACCGATCCACTGAAGCTTTCTTT
>TRBV28|TRBJ2-1|-|-
CASSLRDSYNEQFF
TGTGCCAGCTCACTTCGGGACTCCTACAATGAGCAGTTCTTC
>TRBV7-2|TRBJ2-7|TRBD2|-
CASRVLGTSGGASYEQYF
TGTGCCAGCAGAGTCCTAGGGACTAGCGGGGGGGCTTCCTACGAGCAGTACTTC
>TRBV4-3|TRBJ2-1|-|-
CASSQDHGGWIYNEQFF
TGCGCCAGCAGCCAAGATCACGGGGGTTGGATTTACAATGAGCAGTTCTTC
>TRBV24-1|TRBJ2-1|-|-
CATSDFLDNEQFF
TGTGCCACCAGTGATTTCCTCGACAATGAGCAGTTCTTC
>TRBV12-3/TRBV12-4|TRBJ2-7|TRBD2|-
CASRGARAGGGTEQYF
TGTGCCAGCAGGGGTGCTAGAGCGGGGGGAGGCACCGAGCAGTACTTC
>TRBV7-9|TRBJ2-1|TRBD2|-
CASSTRTSGGLSYNEQFF
TGTGCCAGCAGCACTCGGACTAGCGGGGGCCTCTCCTACAATGAGCAGTTCTTC
>TRBV28|TRBJ1-2|TRBD1|-
CASILLQGEGLPNYGYTF
TGTGCCAGCATTCTCCTACAGGGGGAAGGACTCCCTAACTATGGCTACACCTTC
>TRBV6-1|TRBJ2-1|TRBD2|-
CASRRSGGTYNEQFF
TGTGCCAGCAGGAGGAGCGGGGGGACCTACAATGAGCAGTTCTTC
>TRBV5-1|TRBJ1-6|TRBD1|-
CASSLVGRGSNSPLHF
TGCGCCAGCAGCTTGGTGGGCAGGGGGAGTAATTCACCCCTCCACTTT
>TRBV6-6|TRBJ2-2|-|-
CAEGGAGELFF
TGTGCCGAGGGGGGGGCCGGGGAGCTGTTTTTT
>TRBV3-1|TRBJ2-5|TRBD1|-
CASSQPTGAQETQYF
TGTGCCAGCAGCCAGCCTACAGGGGCCCAAGAGACCCAGTACTTC
>TRBV7-2|TRBJ2-7|-|-
CASSLDLAGSYEQYF
TGTGCCAGCAGCTTAGACTTAGCAGGGAGCTACGAGCAGTACTTC
>TRBV20-1|TRBJ2-7|TRBD1|many
CSALGTGSFYEQYF
TGCAGTGCCCTGGGGACAGGTTCCTTCTACGAGCAGTACTTC
>TRBV27|TRBJ2-1|-|few
CASSLGGFDEQFF
TGTGCCAGCAGTTTAGGGGGGTTCGATGAGCAGTTCTTC
>TRBV9|TRBJ2-1|-|-
CASSAPVGNEQFF
TGTGCCAGCAGCGCCCCTGTGGGCAATGAGCAGTTCTTC
>TRBV10-3|TRBJ1-6|-|-
CAIFREGAYNSPLHF
TGTGCCATTTTCAGGGAAGGAGCCTATAATTCACCCCTCCACTTT
>TRBV15|TRBJ2-1|TRBD2|-
CATRRGRGGQYEQFF
TGTGCCACCAGACGAGGGCGGGGGGGCCAGTATGAGCAGTTCTTC
>TRBV6-6|TRBJ2-1|TRBD2|-
CASSSSGKSYNEQFF
TGTGCCAGCAGTTCTAGCGGGAAATCCTACAATGAGCAGTTCTTC
>TRBV9|TRBJ1-2|-|once
CASSVAVQPGTDGYTF
TGTGCCAGCAGCGTAGCGGTTCAGCCTGGGACTGATGGCTACACCTTC
>TRBV4-1|TRBJ1-2|-|-
CASSQETGFNYGYTF
TGCGCCAGCAGCCAAGAGACGGGTTTTAACTATGGCTACACCTTC
>TRBV7-9|TRBJ2-4|TRBD1|-
CATGAGGIAKNIQYF
TGTGCCACCGGGGCAGGGGGCATCGCCAAAAACATTCAGTACTTC
>TRBV20-1|TRBJ2-7|-|-
CSAAQDISYEQYF
TGCAGCGCCGCTCAGGATATCTCCTACGAGCAGTACTTC
>TRBV10-3|TRBJ1-2|TRBD1|-
CAIRTGQDGYTF
TGTGCCATCAGGACGGGACAGGACGGCTACACCTTC
>TRBV7-2|TRBJ1-2|-|few
CASSLVPRVYGYTF
TGTGCCAGCAGCTTAGTCCCCCGGGTCTATGGCTACACCTTC
>TRBV20-1|TRBJ2-1|-|many
CSARVPVEQFF
TGCAGTGCTAGAGTCCCCGTTGAGCAGTTCTTC